This is a list of T cell receptor beta chains from one sample in a study of beta chain features in type 1 diabetes. Profiled with immunoSEQ multiplex PCR; TCRdb holds only in-frame clones, not every one. The sample carries 65,000 to 100,000 clones, approximately 32% recorded once. Sequenced sample: stem cell memory CD4+ T cells from blood. These receptors were taken from a woman aged 18-30 years in good health. The CDR3 runs from the conserved cysteine through the conserved F or W. A D gene is named only where the DNA matches it firmly. The listing skips clone size in some rows; elsewhere it reads once, few, many or a size class.

DNA,CDR3,length,size,V,J,D
TGTGCTAGCGGCCTGGCGGGACAGACCCAGTACTTC,CASGLAGQTQYF,12,NA,TRBV7-7,TRBJ2-5,NA
TGTGCCAGCAGCACACAGATCACAGATACGCAGTATTTT,CASSTQITDTQYF,13,NA,TRBV7-2,TRBJ2-3,NA
TGTGCCAGCAGCCCCGGACAGGGGGAGATCTATGGCTACACCTTC,CASSPGQGEIYGYTF,15,NA,TRBV11-1,TRBJ1-2,TRBD1
TGTGCCAGCAACCCGACAGGGTTTGGCTACACCTTC,CASNPTGFGYTF,12,few,TRBV28,TRBJ1-2,TRBD1
TGCGCCAGCAGCTTGGATCCAGGGAGGAACAATGAGCAGTTCTTC,CASSLDPGRNNEQFF,15,NA,TRBV5-1,TRBJ2-1,NA
TGTGCCAGCTCACCAGGACATCCTAGCGGGAGCGGTGAGCAGTACTTC,CASSPGHPSGSGEQYF,16,NA,TRBV18,TRBJ2-7,TRBD2
TGTGCCTGGAGTCGGGGGGGAGGCGGCTACACCTTC,CAWSRGGGGYTF,12,NA,TRBV30,TRBJ1-2,NA
TGTGCCAGCAGTACAGCCGCTACTCACACAGATACGCAGTATTTT,CASSTAATHTDTQYF,15,NA,TRBV5-8,TRBJ2-3,NA
TGTGCCAGCAGCCACTCTCAGGGACTAGCGGGGGTCCAAGAGACCCAGTACTTC,CASSHSQGLAGVQETQYF,18,NA,TRBV4-2,TRBJ2-5,TRBD2
TGTGCCAGCAGCTTACGGACGGAGGATAACTATGGCTACACCTTC,CASSLRTEDNYGYTF,15,once,TRBV7-2,TRBJ1-2,NA
TGTGCCAGCAGCGTGGACGGTCGGGGTCAAGAGACCCAGTACTTC,CASSVDGRGQETQYF,15,few,TRBV5-4,TRBJ2-5,NA
TGTGCCAGCAGCTTAGGCGGGGGGGACCAAGAGACCCAGTACTTC,CASSLGGGDQETQYF,15,few,TRBV7-9,TRBJ2-5,TRBD2
TGTGCCAGCAGCTTACCGGGGAACTCCTACGAGCAGTACTTC,CASSLPGNSYEQYF,14,NA,TRBV5-6,TRBJ2-7,NA
TGTGCCACCAGCAGAGGCCCTCGGGACAGGGCGTTCTATGGCTACACCTTC,CATSRGPRDRAFYGYTF,17,NA,TRBV15,TRBJ1-2,TRBD1
TGTGCCATCAGTGCCGAAGGCAGGGCCCACGAGCAGTACTTC,CAISAEGRAHEQYF,14,few,TRBV10-3,TRBJ2-7,NA
TGTGCCAGCTCACCACCGTCGGGACAGGGCCCTGAGAACTATGGCTACACCTTC,CASSPPSGQGPENYGYTF,18,NA,TRBV18,TRBJ1-2,TRBD1
TGTGCCAGCAGGACAGGGACCTCTGAGCAGTACTTC,CASRTGTSEQYF,12,few,TRBV5-4,TRBJ2-7,TRBD1
TGTGCCAGCAGCTCCCTTTTGGAGACCCAGTACTTC,CASSSLLETQYF,12,few,TRBV7-2,TRBJ2-5,NA
TGCGCCAGCAGCCAAGACGACAGGGACACTGAAGCTTTCTTT,CASSQDDRDTEAFF,14,NA,TRBV4-3,TRBJ1-1,TRBD1
TGTGCCAGCAGCCGCCTAGCGGGGGCGGCCGGCGAAAAACTGTTTTTT,CASSRLAGAAGEKLFF,16,few,TRBV14,TRBJ1-4,NA
TGCGCCAGCAGCTTGTCCGGGACAGCAAACTACGAGCAGTACTTC,CASSLSGTANYEQYF,15,NA,TRBV4-3,TRBJ2-7,TRBD1
TGTGCCAGCAGCTACGAAGCGGTGACCTACAATGAGCAGTTCTTC,CASSYEAVTYNEQFF,15,NA,TRBV7-8,TRBJ2-1,NA
TGTGCCAGCAGTTCTCCGGGACAGGGGGCCCCAGATACGCAGTATTTT,CASSSPGQGAPDTQYF,16,few,TRBV28,TRBJ2-3,TRBD1
TGTGCCAGCAGCTTAGAGGGGGGGACTAGCGGGGTTTCCTACAATGAGCAGTTCTTC,CASSLEGGTSGVSYNEQFF,19,NA,TRBV11-1,TRBJ2-1,TRBD2
TGCAGTGCTAACAGAGCCTACGAGCAGTACTTC,CSANRAYEQYF,11,few,TRBV20-1,TRBJ2-7,NA
TGTGCCAGCAGTTACGATCAGGGCAGTTTCTACGAGCAGTACTTC,CASSYDQGSFYEQYF,15,few,TRBV6-5,TRBJ2-7,NA
TGTGCCAGCAGCTTAGCGATTTATGAACTAAGCACAGATACGCAGTATTTT,CASSLAIYELSTDTQYF,17,few,TRBV7-9,TRBJ2-3,NA
TGCGCCAGCAGCCCACCTTGGGGCGGAATGAACACTGAAGCTTTCTTT,CASSPPWGGMNTEAFF,16,NA,TRBV5-1,TRBJ1-1,NA
TGTGCCAGCAGTTACTCGATCAGGGAAAAACTGTTTTTT,CASSYSIREKLFF,13,NA,TRBV6-5,TRBJ1-4,NA
TGTGCCTGGAGCCGGACAGATCATCAGCCCCAGCATTTT,CAWSRTDHQPQHF,13,NA,TRBV30,TRBJ1-5,NA
TGTGCCAGCAGCCCGCGACAGGTGGATACTGAAGCTTTCTTT,CASSPRQVDTEAFF,14,NA,TRBV7-2,TRBJ1-1,NA
TGTGCCTGGAGTATATACTTTACAGGATCTGGGGCCAACGTCCTGACTTTC,CAWSIYFTGSGANVLTF,17,few,TRBV30,TRBJ2-6,NA
TGTGCCAGCAGCTCGCCGGGGGAGGTCAGCACAGATACGCAGTATTTT,CASSSPGEVSTDTQYF,16,few,TRBV7-9,TRBJ2-3,NA
TGTGCCAGCACCCATCTGGGTAGCGGGGGCACAGATACGCAGTATTTT,CASTHLGSGGTDTQYF,16,NA,TRBV11-2,TRBJ2-3,TRBD2
TGTGCCTGGGGTAGCGGGGGGGCCGTAGAGACCCAGTACTTC,CAWGSGGAVETQYF,14,NA,TRBV30,TRBJ2-5,TRBD2
TGTGCCAGCAAAAGCCAGGGACAGGGGAATGAAAAACTGTTTTTT,CASKSQGQGNEKLFF,15,NA,TRBV2,TRBJ1-4,TRBD1
TGCGCCAGCAGCCAGGGCCCAAGACAGGGCCTCCAAGAGACCCAGTACTTC,CASSQGPRQGLQETQYF,17,few,TRBV4-1,TRBJ2-5,TRBD1
TGTGCCAGCAGTGGGACAGGGGGGAACAATGAAAAACTGTTTTTT,CASSGTGGNNEKLFF,15,NA,TRBV2,TRBJ1-4,TRBD1
TGTGCCAGCAGCACTATCAGGAGGGGGGGCGCGAACACCGGGGAGCTGTTTTTT,CASSTIRRGGANTGELFF,18,NA,TRBV11-2,TRBJ2-2,NA
TGTGCCAGCAGCTTAGACGGCGGGCACGCGAACACCGGGGAGCTGTTTTTT,CASSLDGGHANTGELFF,17,NA,TRBV13,TRBJ2-2,NA